This TCR beta chain is from a study of Graves' ophthalmopathy and Graves' hyperthyroidism. Whole-study context: Stable hyperthyroidism referred to disease that showed no ophthalmopathy within 18 months of follow-up.

Broader study findings: In blood, most expanded thyroid clonotypes above 0.001 frequency were also detected.

Concerning this clonotype: Its cognate antigen is unknown.

Hyperthyroidism cases were recent diagnoses of under 2 months' duration in people aged 18 to 65. Patients were left out if they had other autoimmune diseases, uncontrolled infections, pregnancy or lactation. V gave up 2 bases and J gave up 3 bases, with 10 bases separating them. Germline V gives CDR1 SGHVS, CDR2 FNYEAQ. This CDR3 spans 14 amino acids. Amplification targeted the TCR beta CDR3 regions, with RNA transcripts as the source material. HTBI-primed first-round RT-PCR preceded second-round multiplex PCR. MiXCR, applied by TCRdb to the multiplex PCR reads, yields one record per CDR3 protein. In the table there are approximately 1.2 million distinct CDR3 sequences, roughly two fifths of which are singletons.

The receptor was derived from an adult man with Graves' hyperthyroidism. The sequencing sample was made of peripheral blood or thyroid tissue (not recorded which). V usage is TRBV7-6 and J usage is TRBJ1-1; D is unresolved. CDR3 sequence: CASSLPQTDTEAFF. The CDR3, as DNA: TGTGCCAGCAGCTTACCGCAGACGGACACTGAAGCTTTCTTT. Looking up the rest from reference TRBV7-6 and TRBJ1-1 gives the full variable domain: GAGVSQSPRYKVTKRGQDVALRCDPISGHVSLYWYRQALGQGPEFLTYFNYEAQQDKSGLPNDRFSAERPEGSISTLTIQRTEQRDSAMYRCASSLPQTDTEAFFGQGTRLTVV.